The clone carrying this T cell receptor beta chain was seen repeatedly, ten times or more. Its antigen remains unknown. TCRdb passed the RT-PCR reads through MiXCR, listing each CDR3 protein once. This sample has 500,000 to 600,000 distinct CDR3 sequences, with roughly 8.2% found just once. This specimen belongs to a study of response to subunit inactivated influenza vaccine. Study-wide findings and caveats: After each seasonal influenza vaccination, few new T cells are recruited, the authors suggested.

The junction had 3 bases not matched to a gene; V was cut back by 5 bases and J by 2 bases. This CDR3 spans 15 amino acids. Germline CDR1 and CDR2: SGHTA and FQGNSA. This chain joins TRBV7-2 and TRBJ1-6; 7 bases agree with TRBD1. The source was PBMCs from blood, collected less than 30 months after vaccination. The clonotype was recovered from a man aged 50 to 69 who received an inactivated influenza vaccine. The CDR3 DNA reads TGTGCCAGCAGCAACAGGGGCCCCTATAATTCACCCCTCCACTTT. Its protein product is CASSNRGPYNSPLHF.